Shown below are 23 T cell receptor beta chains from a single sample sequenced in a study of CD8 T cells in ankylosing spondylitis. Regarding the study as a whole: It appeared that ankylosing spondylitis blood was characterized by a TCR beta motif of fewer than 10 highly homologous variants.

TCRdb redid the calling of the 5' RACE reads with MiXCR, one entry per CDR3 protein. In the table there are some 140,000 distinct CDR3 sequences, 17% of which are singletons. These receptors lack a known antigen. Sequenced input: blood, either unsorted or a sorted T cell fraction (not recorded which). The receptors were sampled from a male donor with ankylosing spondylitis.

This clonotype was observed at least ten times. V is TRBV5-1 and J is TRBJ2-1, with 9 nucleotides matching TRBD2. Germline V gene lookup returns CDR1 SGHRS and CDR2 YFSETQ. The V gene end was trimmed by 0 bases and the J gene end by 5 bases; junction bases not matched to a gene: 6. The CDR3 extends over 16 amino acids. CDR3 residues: CASSLDGLAGNNEQFF. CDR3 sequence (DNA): TGCGCCAGCAGCTTGGATGGGCTAGCGGGAAACAATGAGCAGTTCTTC.

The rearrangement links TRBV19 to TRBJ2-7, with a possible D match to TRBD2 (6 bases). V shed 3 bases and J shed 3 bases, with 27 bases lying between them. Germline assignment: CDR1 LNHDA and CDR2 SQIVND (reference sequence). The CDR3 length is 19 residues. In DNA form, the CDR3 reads TGTGCCAGTAGTATGAGCCCTGGCATCCAGATAGGGAGGATCTACGAGCAGTACTTC. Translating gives CASSMSPGIQIGRIYEQYF.

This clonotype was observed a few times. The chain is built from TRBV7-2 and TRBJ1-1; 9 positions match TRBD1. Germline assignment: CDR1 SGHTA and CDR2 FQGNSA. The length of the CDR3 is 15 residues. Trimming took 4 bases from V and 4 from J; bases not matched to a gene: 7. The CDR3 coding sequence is TGTGCCAGCAGCTGGTACAGGGGGCGCGTCACTGAAGCTTTCTTT. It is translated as CASSWYRGRVTEAFF. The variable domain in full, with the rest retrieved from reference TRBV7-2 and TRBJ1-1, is GAGVSQSPSNKVTEKGKDVELRCDPISGHTALYWYRQSLGQGLEFLIYFQGNSAPDKSGLPSDRFSAERTGGSVSTLTIQRTQQEDSAVYLCASSWYRGRVTEAFFGQGTRLTVV.

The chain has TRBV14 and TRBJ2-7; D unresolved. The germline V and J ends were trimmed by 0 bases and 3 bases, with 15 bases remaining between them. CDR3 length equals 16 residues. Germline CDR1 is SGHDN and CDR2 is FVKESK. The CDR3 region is CASSQDSNWGNYEQYF. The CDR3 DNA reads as TGTGCCAGCAGCCAAGATAGTAACTGGGGAAACTACGAGCAGTACTTC.

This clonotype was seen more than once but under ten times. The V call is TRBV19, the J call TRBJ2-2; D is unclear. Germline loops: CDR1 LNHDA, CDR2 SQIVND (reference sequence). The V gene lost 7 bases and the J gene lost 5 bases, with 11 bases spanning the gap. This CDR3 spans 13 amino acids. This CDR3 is CASTWVVTGELFF. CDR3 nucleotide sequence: TGTGCCAGTACCTGGGTAGTAACCGGGGAGCTGTTTTTT. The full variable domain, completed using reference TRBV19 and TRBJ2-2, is DGGITQSPKYLFRKEGQNVTLSCEQNLNHDAMYWYRQDPGQGLRLIYYSQIVNDFQKGDIAEGYSVSREKKESFPLTVTSAQKNPTAFYLCASTWVVTGELFFGEGSRLTVL.

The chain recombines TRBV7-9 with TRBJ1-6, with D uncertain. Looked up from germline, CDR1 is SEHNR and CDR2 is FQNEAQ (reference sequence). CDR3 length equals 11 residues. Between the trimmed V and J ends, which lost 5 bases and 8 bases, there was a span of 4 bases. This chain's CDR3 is CASSRDSPLHF. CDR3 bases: TGTGCCAGCAGCAGGGATTCACCCCTCCACTTT.

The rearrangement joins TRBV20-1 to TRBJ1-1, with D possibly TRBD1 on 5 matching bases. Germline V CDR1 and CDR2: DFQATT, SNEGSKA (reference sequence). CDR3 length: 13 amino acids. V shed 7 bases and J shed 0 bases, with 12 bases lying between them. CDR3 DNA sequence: TGCAGTGTCGGTCAGGGAATGAACACTGAAGCTTTCTTT. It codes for CSVGQGMNTEAFF.

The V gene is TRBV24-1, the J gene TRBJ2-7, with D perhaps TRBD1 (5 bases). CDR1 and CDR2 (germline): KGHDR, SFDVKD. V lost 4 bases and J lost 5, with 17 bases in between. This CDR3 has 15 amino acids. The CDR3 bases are TGTGCCACCAGTGACCATGACAGTGGTATCCACGAGCAGTACTTC. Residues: CATSDHDSGIHEQYF.

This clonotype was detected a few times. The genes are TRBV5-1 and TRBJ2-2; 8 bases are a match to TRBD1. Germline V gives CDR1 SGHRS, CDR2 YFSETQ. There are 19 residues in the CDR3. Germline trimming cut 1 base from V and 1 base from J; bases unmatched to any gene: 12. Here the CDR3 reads CASSLPQADRGLNTGELFF. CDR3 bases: TGCGCCAGCAGCTTGCCGCAGGCAGACAGGGGTTTGAACACCGGGGAGCTGTTTTTT.

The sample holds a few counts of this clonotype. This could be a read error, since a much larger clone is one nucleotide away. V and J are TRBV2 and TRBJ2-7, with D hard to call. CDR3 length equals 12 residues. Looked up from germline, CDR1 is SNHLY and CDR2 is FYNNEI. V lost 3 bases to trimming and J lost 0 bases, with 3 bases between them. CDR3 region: CASSDTSYEQYF. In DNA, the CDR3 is TGTGCCAGCAGTGACACCTCCTACGAGCAGTACTTC.

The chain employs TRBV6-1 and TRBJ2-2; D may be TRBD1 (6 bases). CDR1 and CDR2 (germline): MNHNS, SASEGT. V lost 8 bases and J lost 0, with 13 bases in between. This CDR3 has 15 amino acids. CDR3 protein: CASQQGTTNTGELFF. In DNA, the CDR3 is TGTGCCAGCCAACAGGGAACCACGAACACCGGGGAGCTGTTTTTT.

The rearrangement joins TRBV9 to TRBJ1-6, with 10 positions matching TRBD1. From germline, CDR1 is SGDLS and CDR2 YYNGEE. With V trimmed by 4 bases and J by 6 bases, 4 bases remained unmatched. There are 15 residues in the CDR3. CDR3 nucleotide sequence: TGTGCCAGCAGCCCCGGGACAGGGGCTAATTCACCCCTCCACTTT. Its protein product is CASSPGTGANSPLHF. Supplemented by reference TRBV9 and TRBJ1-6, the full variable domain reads DSGVTQTPKHLITATGQRVTLRCSPRSGDLSVYWYQQSLDQGLQFLIQYYNGEERAKGNILERFSAQQFPDLHSELNLSSLELGDSALYFCASSPGTGANSPLHFGNGTRLTVT.

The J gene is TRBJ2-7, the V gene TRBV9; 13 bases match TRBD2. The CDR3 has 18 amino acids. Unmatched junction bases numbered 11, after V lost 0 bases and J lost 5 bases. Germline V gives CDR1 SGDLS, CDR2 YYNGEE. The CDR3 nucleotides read TGTGCCAGCAGCGTAGTAGGTCCCGGACTAGCGGGAGTTGACGAGCAGTACTTC. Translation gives CASSVVGPGLAGVDEQYF.

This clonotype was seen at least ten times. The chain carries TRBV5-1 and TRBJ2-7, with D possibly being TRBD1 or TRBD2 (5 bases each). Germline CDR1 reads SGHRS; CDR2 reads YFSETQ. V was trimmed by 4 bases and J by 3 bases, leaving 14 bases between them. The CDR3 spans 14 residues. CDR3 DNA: TGCGCCAGCAGCCCGCCGGGACGGAGCTACGAGCAGTACTTC. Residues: CASSPPGRSYEQYF.

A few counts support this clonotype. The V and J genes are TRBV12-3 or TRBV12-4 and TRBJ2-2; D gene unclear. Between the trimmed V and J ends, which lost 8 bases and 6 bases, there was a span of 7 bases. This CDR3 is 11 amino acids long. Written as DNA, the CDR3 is TGTGCCAGCGGAATTGCCGGGGAGCTGTTTTTT. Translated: CASGIAGELFF.

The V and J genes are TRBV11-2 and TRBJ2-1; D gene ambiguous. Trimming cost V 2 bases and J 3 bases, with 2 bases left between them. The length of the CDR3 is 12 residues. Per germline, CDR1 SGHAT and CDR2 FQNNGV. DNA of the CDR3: TGTGCCAGCAGCTTATTCTACAATGAGCAGTTCTTC. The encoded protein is CASSLFYNEQFF. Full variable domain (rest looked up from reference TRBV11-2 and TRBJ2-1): EAGVAQSPRYKIIEKRQSVAFWCNPISGHATLYWYQQILGQGPKLLIQFQNNGVVDDSQLPKDRFSAERLKGVDSTLKIQPAKLEDSAVYLCASSLFYNEQFFGPGTRLTVL.

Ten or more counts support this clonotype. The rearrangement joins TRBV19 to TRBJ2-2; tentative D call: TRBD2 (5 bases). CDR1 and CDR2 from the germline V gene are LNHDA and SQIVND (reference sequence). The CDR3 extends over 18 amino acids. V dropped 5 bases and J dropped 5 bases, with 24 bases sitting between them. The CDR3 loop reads CASSPRTVSRLRTGELFF. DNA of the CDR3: TGTGCCAGTAGTCCTCGGACTGTATCCCGACTAAGGACCGGGGAGCTGTTTTTT.

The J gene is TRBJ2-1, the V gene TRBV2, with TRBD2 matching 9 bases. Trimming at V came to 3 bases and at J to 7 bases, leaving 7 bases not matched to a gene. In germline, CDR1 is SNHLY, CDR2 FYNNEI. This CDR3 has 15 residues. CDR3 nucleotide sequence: TGTGCCAGCAGTGATTTAGCGGGAGACCGTAATGAGCAGTTCTTC. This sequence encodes CASSDLAGDRNEQFF.

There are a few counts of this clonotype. Here the CDR3 DNA reads TGCGCCAGCAGCTCTCATGCTAGCGGTACCTACGAGCAGTACTTC. Its protein product is CASSSHASGTYEQYF. V usage is TRBV4-1 and J usage is TRBJ2-7; 7 bases agree with TRBD2. Trimming at V came to 5 bases and at J to 2 bases, leaving 9 bases not matched to a gene. The CDR3 totals 15 residues. CDR1 MGHRA and CDR2 YSYEKL come from the germline V gene.

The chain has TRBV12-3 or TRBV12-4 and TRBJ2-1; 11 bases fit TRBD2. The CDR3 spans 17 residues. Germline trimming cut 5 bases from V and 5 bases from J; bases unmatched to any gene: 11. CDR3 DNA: TGTGCCAGCAGTACCCGGGTAGCGGGAGGGCCGGACAATGAGCAGTTCTTC. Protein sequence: CASSTRVAGGPDNEQFF.

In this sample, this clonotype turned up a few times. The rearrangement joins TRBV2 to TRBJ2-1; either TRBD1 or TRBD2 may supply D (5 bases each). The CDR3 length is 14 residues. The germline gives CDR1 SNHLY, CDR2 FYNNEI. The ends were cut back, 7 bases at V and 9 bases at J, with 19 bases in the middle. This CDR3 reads CASNYFGTGSEQFF. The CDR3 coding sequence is TGTGCCAGCAATTATTTCGGGACGGGAAGTGAGCAGTTCTTC.

The CDR3 spells CSATTGTSGSFRTQYF. The DNA for the CDR3 is TGCAGTGCTACAACCGGGACTAGCGGGAGTTTCCGTACGCAGTATTTT. The V and J genes are TRBV20-1 and TRBJ2-3; TRBD2 matches 14 bases. CDR3 length: 16 residues. The V and J ends lost 4 bases and 8 bases, in that order; junction bases with no gene match: 11. CDR1 and CDR2 (germline): DFQATT, SNEGSKA (reference sequence).

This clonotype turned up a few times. The CDR3 DNA reads as TGTGCCAGCCAGCCGCGGGAGAAGGTTGAGCAGTTCTTC. Translating it yields CASQPREKVEQFF. V and J are TRBV11-3 and TRBJ2-1; 7 positions match TRBD2. CDR1 is SGHNT, CDR2 YENEEA, per germline. Losses at the gene ends were 8 bases for V and 9 bases for J; bases not matched to a gene: 10. The CDR3 runs to 13 residues.